This entry is about one T cell receptor beta chain. Its matching antigen is unknown. The CDR3 covers 14 residues. Germline CDR1 is LGHDT and CDR2 is YNNKEL (reference sequence). cDNA for each sample came from eight separate reactions. TCRdb re-called the 5' RACE reads, yielding one record per CDR3 amino acid sequence without DNA. The listing contains about 140,000 distinct CDR3 sequences. This entry comes from a study of monozygotic twins with inflammatory bowel disease. General study results and limits: Telling apart the different T cell subtypes was not possible. It was observed that concordant and discordant twins did not differ in repertoire similarity, possibly given limited power.

Blood was collected, 2 to 2.5 ml per donor. The receptor's source is a human donor with ulcerative colitis or Crohn's disease, or a healthy co-twin of an affected twin (not recorded which). This chain joins TRBV3-1 and TRBJ1-1; TCRdb's assignment of TRBD1 cannot be checked, as there is no DNA. The source material was blood. CDR3 amino acids: CASRQTGGNTEAFF.